The source of this T cell receptor (beta chain) is a study of blood T cell repertoires in COVID-19. About the study: Collection of acute and convalescent COVID-19 samples took place in the United States, Italy and Spain. PBMCs, B-cell-depleted T cells, or T cells were the source of the cDNA or gDNA that made up the material.

V lost 5 bases and J lost 7, with 12 bases in between. The CDR3 covers 14 residues. Germline CDR1 MNHEY, CDR2 SVGEGT. In the study's own analysis: By means of reference gene primer amplification, nucleated cell counts were estimated. The repertoire was sequenced with immunoSEQ multiplex PCR; TCRdb's copy has only in-frame clones and lacks some. The V and J calls and the clone size are those of that table, but D and trimming were determined from the DNA. This table holds fewer than 130,000 clones, about 88% found once. This receptor was identified in a woman aged 45-65 years with acute or convalescent COVID-19. What was sequenced was peripheral blood. The chain employs TRBV6-2 or TRBV6-3 and TRBJ1-6, with D unclear. The CDR3 region has the DNA TGTGCCAGCAGTCAAAGTGTAGAGAATTCACCCCTCCACTTT. Translating it yields CASSQSVENSPLHF.